This is a list of T cell receptor beta chains from one sample in a study of identical twins. Using its own MiXCR run on the 5' RACE reads, TCRdb lists one record per CDR3 protein. The repertoire consists of approximately 1.8 million distinct CDR3 sequences, with under 35% occurring once and the leading ten covering around 0.3%. Material for sequencing was cord blood. These receptors all come from a newborn girl in good health. The CDR3 runs from the conserved cysteine through the conserved F or W. A D gene is named only where the DNA matches it firmly. Expanded clones get a size class; other rows say once, few or many, or leave the size out.

- TRBJ2-7 - TRBV6-5 TGTGCCAGCAGTTACGACTTAGCTACCTACGAGCAGTACTTC CASSYDLATYEQYF
TRBD2 TRBJ2-1 - TRBV2 TGTGCCAGCACTTCTAGCGGGAGCTCAGGTTACAATGAGCAGTTCTTC CASTSSGSSGYNEQFF
- TRBJ1-2 few TRBV3-1 TGTGCCAGCATCCGGGGAGGGAGCGACTATGGCTACACCTTC CASIRGGSDYGYTF
- TRBJ2-7 few TRBV20-1 TGCAGTGCCCGGGGCGCTCCTTCCTACGAGCAGTACTTC CSARGAPSYEQYF
- TRBJ1-5 - TRBV27 TGTGCCAGCAGTCTGACAGTAATGGGCAATCAGCCCCAGCATTTT CASSLTVMGNQPQHF
TRBD2 TRBJ2-1 - TRBV12-3/TRBV12-4 TGTGCCAGCAGTTTAGAGTGGGTAGCGGGGGTCAATGAGCAGTTCTTC CASSLEWVAGVNEQFF
- TRBJ2-7 few TRBV6-1 TGTGCCGTCCGGACAGCCGGCTACGAGCAGTACTTC CAVRTAGYEQYF
TRBD1 TRBJ1-2 - TRBV6-6 TGTGCCAGCATCTCGGACAGGGGCTATGGCTACACCTTC CASISDRGYGYTF
TRBD1 TRBJ1-2 - TRBV20-1 TGCAGTGTCTACTATCCTCGACCGGGACAGAACTATGGCTACACCTTC CSVYYPRPGQNYGYTF
- TRBJ2-7 - TRBV6-5 TGTGCCAGCAGTTACAATCTGGGCGTCTATCTGGGCGAGCAGTACTTC CASSYNLGVYLGEQYF
TRBD1 TRBJ1-4 - TRBV7-2 TGTGCCAGCAGCTCACAGGGGTCAAAGGAAAAACTGTTTTTT CASSSQGSKEKLFF
- TRBJ2-3 - TRBV5-1 TGCGCCAGCAGCTCAGCGGGTCGCACAGATACGCAGTATTTT CASSSAGRTDTQYF
- TRBJ1-5 - TRBV6-6 TGTGCCAGCAGCCCGGACGCATTAAACGTCAATCAGCCCCAGCATTTT CASSPDALNVNQPQHF
- TRBJ2-7 - TRBV5-1 TGCGCCAGCAGCTTGGCAATATCTCTCAATGAGCAGTACTTC CASSLAISLNEQYF
- TRBJ2-7 - TRBV25-1 TGTGCCAGCAGTGCAGGAGTCCTCTCCTACGAGCAGTACTTC CASSAGVLSYEQYF
TRBD2 TRBJ2-1 - TRBV30 TGTGCCTGGAGTGACCTAGCGGGGGGGATCAATGAGCAGTTCTTC CAWSDLAGGINEQFF
- TRBJ2-1 few TRBV12-3/TRBV12-4 TGTGCCAGCAGTTTACCCGGATTCAACAATGAGCAGTTCTTC CASSLPGFNNEQFF
TRBD1 TRBJ1-2 - TRBV29-1 TGCAGAGCAGGGGGTCAGGGGTATGGCTACACCTTC CRAGGQGYGYTF
- TRBJ2-3 - TRBV20-1 TGCAGTGCTAGTAAGAGTAGGGGGGCAAGCACAGATACGCAGTATTTT CSASKSRGASTDTQYF
TRBD2 TRBJ2-7 - TRBV11-2 TGTGCCAGCAGCTCAGGACTAGCGGGGTGGGAGCAGTACTTC CASSSGLAGWEQYF
TRBD2 TRBJ2-1 - TRBV5-1 TGCGCCAGCAGCTTCCTAGCGGGGCCGGACAATGAGCAGTTCTTC CASSFLAGPDNEQFF
TRBD1 TRBJ1-5 - TRBV7-2 TGTGCCAGCAGCTTAATGGACAGGGGCAATCAGCCCCAGCATTTT CASSLMDRGNQPQHF
TRBD1 TRBJ1-6 - TRBV9 TGTGCCAGCAGCGCGGACAGGGTTAATTCACCCCTCCACTTT CASSADRVNSPLHF
- TRBJ1-2 - TRBV5-5 TGTGCCAGCAGCTTGGAGCGGGACTACACCTTC CASSLERDYTF
- TRBJ2-3 few TRBV20-1 TGCAGTGCTTGTCTTTCAGATACGCAGTATTTT CSACLSDTQYF
TRBD1 TRBJ2-2 - TRBV6-1 TGTGCCAGCAGTGCGCGGACAGGGGGCAACACCGGGGAGCTGTTTTTT CASSARTGGNTGELFF
TRBD2 TRBJ2-1 - TRBV10-3 TGTGCCATCAGTGAGTCAATGGCTAGCGGGAGGAATGAGCAGTTCTTC CAISESMASGRNEQFF
- TRBJ1-5 few TRBV6-1 TGTGCCAGCAACCAAGGGACATACAGCAATCAGCCCCAGCATTTT CASNQGTYSNQPQHF
- TRBJ1-1 - TRBV9 TGTGCCAGCAGCCCGCGACAGGTGTCCACTGAAGCTTTCTTT CASSPRQVSTEAFF
- TRBJ1-5 - TRBV28 TGTGCCAGCAGTTCCCCCTTGGGCATTAGCAATCAGCCCCAGCATTTT CASSSPLGISNQPQHF
TRBD2 TRBJ2-1 - TRBV28 TGTGCCAGCAGTTTACTAGCGGGAGGGACCTACGAGCAGTTCTTC CASSLLAGGTYEQFF
- TRBJ2-7 - TRBV27 TGTGCCAGTGCGCCCGCGGTGGGCGAGCAGTACTTC CASAPAVGEQYF
- TRBJ2-1 few TRBV7-2 TGTGCCAGCAGGGGGGGACAGTTGTACAATGAGCAGTTCTTC CASRGGQLYNEQFF
- TRBJ2-5 - TRBV28 TGTGCCAGCAGTCGTCGTCGGAGGGGCCAAGAGACCCAGTACTTC CASSRRRRGQETQYF
- TRBJ2-7 many TRBV6-5 TGTGCCAGCAGTTACACCGGGAGCGAGCAGTACTTC CASSYTGSEQYF
- TRBJ1-6 few TRBV27 TGTGCCAGCAGTTTTTTGCGGGGAAGCTCCTATAATTCACCCCTCCACTTT CASSFLRGSSYNSPLHF
TRBD1 TRBJ1-1 many TRBV5-1 TGCGCCAGCAGCGTCGGACAGGCGAACACTGAAGCTTTCTTT CASSVGQANTEAFF
- TRBJ1-2 - TRBV5-1 TGCGCCAGCAGCTTTAACGGACAGCCGGGCTATGGCTACACCTTC CASSFNGQPGYGYTF
- TRBJ2-2 - TRBV3-1 TGTGCCAGCAGCCAAGGGCCCCGCACCGGGGAGCTGTTTTTT CASSQGPRTGELFF
- TRBJ2-1 - TRBV20-1 TGCAGTGTTAGGGCACGGGGGGCCAATCACAATGAGCAGTTCTTC CSVRARGANHNEQFF
- TRBJ2-3 - TRBV12-3/TRBV12-4 TGTGCCAGCAGTGGGGGACACGTTATCACAGATACGCAGTATTTT CASSGGHVITDTQYF
- TRBJ1-4 - TRBV3-1 TGTGCCAGCAGCCAAGAAACCGGGAGCCCAACTAATGAAAAACTGTTTTTT CASSQETGSPTNEKLFF
- TRBJ2-7 - TRBV27 TGTGCCAGCAGTTTCAGTCGAATAGACCGACCGCAGTACTTC CASSFSRIDRPQYF
TRBD1 TRBJ1-2 - TRBV27 TGTGCCAGCAGTTTCCGGTGGACAGGGGGCAACTATGGCTACACCTTC CASSFRWTGGNYGYTF